A selection of T cell receptor beta chains follows, all from one sample in a study of technical replicates of blood from several donors. Only in-frame clones appear in the TCRdb table, and some are missing; sequencing was by immunoSEQ multiplex PCR. The sample shows approximately 94,000 clones, 90% to 96% of them seen only once. The specimen was T cells isolated from PBMCs. These TCRs come from a human donor in good health. Each CDR3 is given with its conserved first and last residue. Each record gives: V gene, clone size, J gene, D gene, CDR3 DNA, CDR3 protein. The D gene is left open where the match is weak. The size field is filled for only some rows; it gives once, few, many or a size class.

TRBV27,NA,TRBJ1-4,NA,TGTGCCAGCAGTCCCGGGGGGTTGAGAACTAATGAAAAACTGTTTTTT,CASSPGGLRTNEKLFF
TRBV5-6,once,TRBJ1-2,NA,TGTGCCAGCAGCTTCGGAGCCAAGGGGCTGATCGGGGGCTACACCTTC,CASSFGAKGLIGGYTF
TRBV7-2,NA,TRBJ2-1,TRBD2,TGTGCCAGCAGCCGGGGACTAGCGGAGGGGAATGAGCAGTTCTTC,CASSRGLAEGNEQFF
TRBV27,NA,TRBJ1-1,TRBD1,TGTGCCAGCAGTGAGGGGACAGGGTGGACTGAAGCTTTCTTT,CASSEGTGWTEAFF
TRBV28,NA,TRBJ2-7,TRBD2,TGTGCCACCCAAGCGGGACTCTACTACGAGCAGTACTTC,CATQAGLYYEQYF
TRBV9,NA,TRBJ1-5,TRBD1,TGTGCCAGCAGCGCGACAGGGGGCAATCAGCCCCAGCATTTT,CASSATGGNQPQHF
TRBV7-9,NA,TRBJ1-5,TRBD1,TGTGCCAGCAGCTTAGCGCGGACAGGGGACCTTCATCGGCATCAGCCCCAGCATTTT,CASSLARTGDLHRHQPQHF
TRBV14,NA,TRBJ1-2,NA,TGTGCCAGCAGCCAAGCTTACCAGGGAAGAAACTATGGCTACACCTTC,CASSQAYQGRNYGYTF
TRBV5-4,NA,TRBJ2-7,TRBD1,TGTGCCAGCAGTCCCGGGACAGGGGCCTACGAGCAGTACTTC,CASSPGTGAYEQYF
TRBV27,NA,TRBJ2-3,TRBD2,TGTGCCAGCAGTTTGCCTAGCGGGAGAAGCACAGATACGCAGTATTTT,CASSLPSGRSTDTQYF
TRBV29-1,NA,TRBJ2-2,NA,TGCAGCGTTGTTCTAGCCGGGGAGCTGTTTTTT,CSVVLAGELFF
TRBV27,NA,TRBJ1-5,NA,TGTGCCAGCAGTTTATATCCTCATCAGCCCCAGCATTTT,CASSLYPHQPQHF
TRBV19,NA,TRBJ1-1,TRBD1,TGTGCCAGTAGTCCACCAGGGGGGACAGGGTACACTGAAGCTTTCTTT,CASSPPGGTGYTEAFF
TRBV19,NA,TRBJ2-3,NA,TGTGCCAGTAGATCGGGGGAGCTCATTTCACCAGATACGCAGTATTTT,CASRSGELISPDTQYF
TRBV7-2,NA,TRBJ2-3,NA,TGTGCCAGCAGCCCGGCCGGGGCAGATACGCAGTATTTT,CASSPAGADTQYF
TRBV6-1,NA,TRBJ1-4,TRBD1,TGTGCCAGCAGTGAAGCGGACAGGGGGTATGCAACTAATGAAAAACTGTTTTTT,CASSEADRGYATNEKLFF
TRBV9,once,TRBJ1-4,NA,TGTGCCAGCAGCGTAGGGTTCGGGGGGCTAAGTGAAAAACTGTTTTTT,CASSVGFGGLSEKLFF
TRBV9,NA,TRBJ1-1,TRBD1,TGTGCCAGCAGCGAGGGACAGGGGACGGTCCCCACTGAAGCTTTCTTT,CASSEGQGTVPTEAFF
TRBV6-6,NA,TRBJ2-4,TRBD1,TGTGCCAGCAGGCGTATCCCAGGGGGCCCAAAAAACATTCAGTACTTC,CASRRIPGGPKNIQYF
TRBV7-2,once,TRBJ2-3,TRBD2,TGTGCCAGCAGCCTAAGACTAGCCACAGATACGCAGTATTTT,CASSLRLATDTQYF
TRBV6-1,once,TRBJ2-5,TRBD2,TGTGCCAGCACTCTCGGACTAGCGGGAGGGGAGACCCAGTACTTC,CASTLGLAGGETQYF
TRBV6-5,NA,TRBJ2-1,NA,TGTGCCATTAAACAGTCCCCAAGCTCCTACAATGAGCAGTTCTTC,CAIKQSPSSYNEQFF
TRBV7-2,NA,TRBJ2-7,NA,TGTGCCAGCAGCTTACTGGGGAGCTCCTACGAGCAGTACTTC,CASSLLGSSYEQYF
TRBV7-9,NA,TRBJ1-1,NA,TGTGCCAGCAGGGGCGGGGCACAGAACACTGAAGCTTTCTTT,CASRGGAQNTEAFF
TRBV7-8,NA,TRBJ2-1,TRBD2,TGTGCCAGCAGTAAAGGACTAGCGGGAGTTTACAATGAGCAGTTCTTC,CASSKGLAGVYNEQFF
TRBV9,once,TRBJ2-1,TRBD2,TGTGCCAGCAGCGTTGAGACTAGCGGGTTAGGGGTGCAGTTCTTC,CASSVETSGLGVQFF
TRBV15,NA,TRBJ2-5,TRBD1,TGTGCCACCAGCAGTACAGGGGGCCAAGAGACCCAGTACTTC,CATSSTGGQETQYF
TRBV25-1,NA,TRBJ1-5,NA,TGTGCCAGCAGTGGAGGGACACGCAATCAGCCCCAGCATTTT,CASSGGTRNQPQHF